This TCR beta chain came from a study of cytomegalovirus exposure and HLA in healthy donors. Whole-study findings and limits: Altogether, some 170 TCR beta chains were recorded as cytomegalovirus-associated. In vitro experiments confirmed that three CMV-associated chains were specific for CMV antigens. TCR beta sequences reportedly predicted the HLA-A and HLA-B alleles of most subjects accurately.

This clone occurred a few times. Its antigen is as yet unknown. With 60 Vbeta and 13 Jbeta primers, the PCR was carried out. The data were produced by immunoSEQ multiplex PCR, yet TCRdb's version contains in-frame clones alone and is incomplete. This sample has roughly 130,000 clones, with roughly three quarters found just once. The ends lost 5 bases at V and 8 bases at J; junction bases unmatched: 7. The CDR3 has 14 residues. The germline gives CDR1 SNHLY, CDR2 FYNNEI. The specimen was PBMCs. V gene TRBV2 combines with J gene TRBJ1-4; 8 bases line up with TRBD1. This receptor was obtained from a woman aged 40 to 50 in good health and CMV-seronegative. The CDR3 nucleotides are TGTGCCAGCAGTTCGACAGGGGCCAGAGAAAAACTGTTTTTT. This codes for CASSSTGAREKLFF. The complete variable domain, with remaining parts taken from reference TRBV2 and TRBJ1-4, reads EPEVTQTPSHQVTQMGQEVILRCVPISNHLYFYWYRQILGQKVEFLVSFYNNEISEKSEIFDDQFSVERPDGSNFTLKIRSTKLEDSAMYFCASSSTGAREKLFFGSGTQLSVL.